This TCR beta chain was recorded in a study of OX40 agonist ivuxolimab in advanced cancers. Profiling relied on immunoSEQ multiplex PCR, and the TCRdb table lists in-frame clones only, not all of them. The sample holds more than 45,000 clones, 90% to 95% seen once. The TCR originated in an adult with an advanced solid tumor such as melanoma, head and neck, liver or kidney cancer. The starting material was CD4+ or CD8+ T cells sorted from blood, obtained in a trial of the OX40 agonist ivuxolimab.

The CDR3 loop is CASSLARYEAFF. In DNA form, the CDR3 reads TGTGCCAGCAGCTTAGCACGCTATGAAGCTTTCTTT. The rearrangement links TRBV7-9 to TRBJ1-1; D gene uncertain. Germline V gene lookup returns CDR1 SEHNR and CDR2 FQNEAQ (reference sequence). Deletions cut 0 bases from V and 7 bases from J, with 6 bases between. The CDR3 sequence is 12 residues long.